Listed below are T cell receptor beta chains from one sample, sequenced in a study of regulatory T cells in long-lasting Graves disease. MiXCR, applied by TCRdb to the multiplex PCR reads, yields one record per CDR3 protein. Of 650,000 to 850,000 distinct CDR3 sequences listed, approximately 31% are singletons. The sequences come from peripheral blood mononuclear cells (PBMCs), collected when the disease was refractory, from a patient treated with antithyroid drugs. The receptor set was obtained from a female donor with Graves disease. Both conserved end residues are part of each CDR3. Each record gives: CDR3 protein, CDR3 DNA, V gene, clone size, J gene, D gene. A D gene is named only where the DNA matches it firmly. The size of a clone is reported for some rows only, either as once, few or many, or as a class for expanded clones.

cdr3_aa: CASSFPGDSPLHF
cdr3_nt: TGTGCCAGCAGCTTCCCCGGGGATTCACCCCTCCACTTT
v_call: TRBV7-8
clone_size: few
j_call: TRBJ1-6
d_call: NA

cdr3_aa: CASSRLQDNQPRHF
cdr3_nt: TGTGCCAGCAGTCGACTACAGGACAATCAGCCCCGGCATTTT
v_call: TRBV12-3/TRBV12-4
clone_size: NA
j_call: TRBJ1-5
d_call: NA

cdr3_aa: CASSLGKSYEQYF
cdr3_nt: TGTGCCAGCAGTTTAGGCAAGTCCTACGAGCAGTACTTC
v_call: TRBV12-3/TRBV12-4
clone_size: many
j_call: TRBJ2-7
d_call: NA

cdr3_aa: CATYELRHSLAAGANVLTF
cdr3_nt: TGTGCCACCTACGAATTGAGACACAGCCTAGCTGCAGGGGCCAACGTCCTGACTTTC
v_call: TRBV12-3/TRBV12-4
clone_size: few
j_call: TRBJ2-6
d_call: NA

cdr3_aa: CASSSVGNEQFF
cdr3_nt: TGTGCCAGCAGTTCCGTTGGAAATGAGCAGTTCTTC
v_call: TRBV11-2
clone_size: NA
j_call: TRBJ2-1
d_call: NA

cdr3_aa: CASSQVGGGEAFF
cdr3_nt: TGTGCCAGCAGCCAAGTAGGGGGCGGTGAAGCTTTCTTT
v_call: TRBV7-6
clone_size: NA
j_call: TRBJ1-1
d_call: TRBD1

cdr3_aa: CSVGLAGGPSYEQYF
cdr3_nt: TGCAGCGTTGGTTTAGCGGGAGGCCCCTCCTACGAGCAGTACTTC
v_call: TRBV29-1
clone_size: few
j_call: TRBJ2-7
d_call: TRBD2

cdr3_aa: CASRGEWGADYGYTF
cdr3_nt: TGTGCCAGCAGGGGGGAGTGGGGCGCGGACTATGGCTACACCTTC
v_call: TRBV28
clone_size: few
j_call: TRBJ1-2
d_call: NA

cdr3_aa: CAISKDRGYEQYF
cdr3_nt: TGTGCCATCAGTAAAGACAGGGGCTACGAGCAGTACTTC
v_call: TRBV10-3
clone_size: NA
j_call: TRBJ2-7
d_call: TRBD1

cdr3_aa: CASSLDGGQGWQPQHF
cdr3_nt: TGTGCCAGCAGCTTAGACGGCGGACAGGGTTGGCAGCCCCAGCATTTT
v_call: TRBV2
clone_size: NA
j_call: TRBJ1-5
d_call: TRBD1

cdr3_aa: CAWRAAGDGYTF
cdr3_nt: TGTGCCTGGAGAGCAGCCGGGGATGGCTACACCTTC
v_call: TRBV30
clone_size: NA
j_call: TRBJ1-2
d_call: NA

cdr3_aa: CASSPPGKHREKLFF
cdr3_nt: TGTGCCAGCAGCCCACCAGGAAAGCATAGAGAAAAACTGTTTTTT
v_call: TRBV7-9
clone_size: once
j_call: TRBJ1-4
d_call: NA

cdr3_aa: CASSLLSGGRSNQPQHF
cdr3_nt: TGTGCCAGCAGTTTACTTTCCGGGGGTAGAAGCAATCAGCCCCAGCATTTT
v_call: TRBV28
clone_size: many
j_call: TRBJ1-5
d_call: NA

cdr3_aa: CAWSGDSGYYGYTF
cdr3_nt: TGTGCCTGGAGTGGGGACAGCGGATACTATGGCTACACCTTC
v_call: TRBV30
clone_size: few
j_call: TRBJ1-2
d_call: TRBD1

cdr3_aa: CASSPPTGRRNTEAFF
cdr3_nt: TGCGCCAGCAGCCCCCCGACAGGCCGGAGAAACACTGAAGCTTTCTTT
v_call: TRBV4-1
clone_size: NA
j_call: TRBJ1-1
d_call: NA

cdr3_aa: CASSPRFEDTEAFF
cdr3_nt: TGTGCCAGCAGCCCTCGGTTTGAAGACACTGAAGCTTTCTTT
v_call: TRBV3-1
clone_size: NA
j_call: TRBJ1-1
d_call: NA

cdr3_aa: CASSLALTSGSHNEQFF
cdr3_nt: TGTGCCAGCAGCTTAGCCCTGACTAGCGGGAGCCACAATGAGCAGTTCTTC
v_call: TRBV11-3
clone_size: NA
j_call: TRBJ2-1
d_call: TRBD2

cdr3_aa: CASSFQSGRPETQYF
cdr3_nt: TGTGCCAGCAGCTTCCAGAGCGGGAGACCAGAGACCCAGTACTTC
v_call: TRBV7-3
clone_size: NA
j_call: TRBJ2-5
d_call: TRBD2

cdr3_aa: CASRGVRLATSSYNEQFF
cdr3_nt: TGTGCCAGCAGGGGGGTTCGACTAGCGACAAGCTCCTACAATGAGCAGTTCTTC
v_call: TRBV2
clone_size: many
j_call: TRBJ2-1
d_call: TRBD2

cdr3_aa: CASTAGYLPLYGYTF
cdr3_nt: TGTGCCAGCACGGCAGGGTACCTCCCTCTATATGGCTACACCTTC
v_call: TRBV28
clone_size: many
j_call: TRBJ1-2
d_call: NA

cdr3_aa: CASHWGIDRTEAFF
cdr3_nt: TGTGCCTCTCACTGGGGGATAGATAGGACTGAAGCTTTCTTT
v_call: TRBV2
clone_size: few
j_call: TRBJ1-1
d_call: NA

cdr3_aa: CAISAGQGIDQPQHF
cdr3_nt: TGTGCCATCAGTGCGGGACAGGGGATTGATCAGCCCCAGCATTTT
v_call: TRBV10-3
clone_size: NA
j_call: TRBJ1-5
d_call: TRBD1

cdr3_aa: CASSPADQETQYF
cdr3_nt: TGTGCCAGCTCACCGGCGGACCAAGAGACCCAGTACTTC
v_call: TRBV18
clone_size: few
j_call: TRBJ2-5
d_call: NA

cdr3_aa: CASSLEGLGFNEQFF
cdr3_nt: TGTGCCAGCAGCTTAGAGGGTCTAGGCTTCAATGAGCAGTTCTTC
v_call: TRBV7-3
clone_size: NA
j_call: TRBJ2-1
d_call: NA